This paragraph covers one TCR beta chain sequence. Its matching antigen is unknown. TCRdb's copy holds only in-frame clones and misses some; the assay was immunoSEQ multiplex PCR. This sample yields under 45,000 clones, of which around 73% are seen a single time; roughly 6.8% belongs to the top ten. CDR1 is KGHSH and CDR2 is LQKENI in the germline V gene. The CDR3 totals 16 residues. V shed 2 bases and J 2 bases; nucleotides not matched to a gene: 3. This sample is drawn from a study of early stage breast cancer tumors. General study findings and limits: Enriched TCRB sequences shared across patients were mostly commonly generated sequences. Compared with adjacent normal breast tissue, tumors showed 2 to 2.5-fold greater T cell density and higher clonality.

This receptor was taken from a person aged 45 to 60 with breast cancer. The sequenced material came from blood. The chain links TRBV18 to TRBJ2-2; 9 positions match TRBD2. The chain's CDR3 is CASSPYSGSNTGELFF. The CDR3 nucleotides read TGTGCCAGCTCACCATATAGCGGGAGCAACACCGGGGAGCTGTTTTTT.